This T cell receptor beta chain was recorded in a study of cytomegalovirus exposure and HLA in healthy donors. Study-wide points: Most TCR sequences showed up rarely, but some public TCRs showed up in many donors. Later analysis demonstrated an association between a missense DCLRE1C variant and TCR beta V- and J-gene trimming.

This CDR3 is 14 amino acids long. Per the germline V gene, CDR1 is MNHEY and CDR2 is SMNVEV (reference sequence). Trimming took off 4 bases at V and 4 bases at J, with 11 bases between the two ends. With regard to this clone: Its antigen is not identified.

Researchers ran the PCR with 60 Vbeta and 13 Jbeta primers. Assay used: immunoSEQ multiplex PCR; TCRdb lists only in-frame clones, some missing. The sample lists about 59,000 clones; under 80% were seen once. These donors counted as nominally healthy when sampled, but unrecorded immune exposures were likely. The chain carries TRBV27 and TRBJ1-5; D possibly corresponds to TRBD1 (5 bases). The source material was PBMCs. The TCR comes from a man aged 25 to 40 in good health and CMV-seropositive. CDR3 in DNA: TGTGCCAGCAGTTCCCCCGGGGGAAATCAGCCCCAGCATTTT. Translated: CASSSPGGNQPQHF.